This paragraph reports one TCR beta chain. The sample is drawn from a study of control samples from healthy donors and cancer patients. The germline gives CDR1 MNHNS, CDR2 SASEGT. CDR3 length: 17 amino acids. The junction had 8 bases not matched to a gene; V was cut back by 2 bases and J by 4 bases. Assay: immunoSEQ multiplex PCR; the TCRdb copy retains only in-frame clones and omits some. The profile shows around 30,000 clones, approximately 93% of them singletons. The receptor's source is a man between 60 and 70 years old in good health. Sequencing was performed on blood. J is TRBJ2-5 and V is TRBV6-1; 12 bases align to TRBD1. CDR3 DNA: TGTGCCAGCAGTGAATTGGGCCCGGGACAGGGGGCAGAGACCCAGTACTTC. It translates to CASSELGPGQGAETQYF.